This record covers a single TCR beta chain. Its specificity is not known. Study-level findings and limits: Tumor-infiltrating Treg TCR alpha and beta sequences overlapped most with tumor naive CD4+ T cells, then blood naive. Tumor memory CD4+ T cell TCR gene usage was found to cluster with blood and lymph node memory CD4+ cells and with lymph node naive CD4+ cells.

After constant-region reverse-primer amplification, full-length variable regions underwent semi-nested PCR with Nested Universal Primer A. From the 5' RACE reads, TCRdb called clonotypes with MiXCR, one entry per CDR3 protein. The repertoire consists of around 7,000 distinct CDR3 sequences, with about 40% occurring once and the leading ten covering approximately 4.5%. The V segment lost 6 bases and the J segment 1 base; nucleotides outside the gene matches: 12. The CDR3 contains 17 residues. The memory fraction was CD4+CD45RO+CD25- cells. The V gene is TRBV12-3 or TRBV12-4, the J gene TRBJ2-1, with TRBD2 matching 7 bases. Specimen: memory CD4+ T cells sorted from blood. The subset denotes: memory CD4+ T cells, CD4+CD45RO+CD25-. The clonotype comes from a female donor with breast cancer. The CDR3 is CASRNSRRELSYNEQFF. For the CDR3, the DNA is TGTGCCAGCAGGAACTCACGGCGGGAGTTATCCTACAATGAGCAGTTCTTC.